This is a list of T cell receptor beta chains from one sample in a study of blood T cell repertoires in COVID-19. TCRdb's table, derived via immunoSEQ multiplex PCR, lists solely in-frame clones and lacks some. The sample shows approximately 15,000 clones, around 90% of them seen only once. The material sequenced was peripheral blood. These receptors were taken from a human donor in a cohort sampled during active COVID-19. Both conserved end residues are part of each CDR3. The D gene is left open where the match is weak. Size tells how often a clone was seen (once, few, many) or the class of an expanded clone, and some rows leave it out.

d_call j_call clone_size v_call cdr3_aa cdr3_nt
TRBD1 TRBJ2-2 . TRBV9 CASSPTGITGELFF TGTGCCAGCAGCCCGACAGGGATCACCGGGGAGCTGTTTTTT
. TRBJ1-2 . TRBV2 CASSEAGYGYTF TGTGCCAGCAGTGAGGCGGGCTATGGCTACACCTTC
. TRBJ2-2 . TRBV19 CASSRQGTLNTGELFF TGTGCCAGTTCGCGTCAAGGGACACTTAACACCGGGGAGCTGTTTTTT
TRBD1 TRBJ1-4 . TRBV3-1/TRBV3-2 CASSVGQGGREKLFF TGTGCCAGCAGCGTTGGCCAGGGGGGTCGGGAAAAACTGTTTTTT
TRBD1 TRBJ1-2 . TRBV18 CASSPQQGPLYGYTF TGTGCCAGCTCACCCCAACAGGGGCCCCTCTATGGCTACACCTTC
. TRBJ1-5 . TRBV3-1/TRBV3-2 CASSQEPGGNQPQHF TGTGCCAGCAGCCAAGAACCCGGAGGCAATCAGCCCCAGCATTTT
. TRBJ2-1 once TRBV5-1 CASRRTESYNEQFF TGCGCCAGCAGGAGGACAGAATCCTACAATGAGCAGTTCTTC
. TRBJ2-6 once TRBV7-3 CASSSGEPPGANVLTF TGTGCCAGCAGCTCCGGGGAGCCCCCTGGGGCCAACGTCCTGACTTTC
TRBD2 TRBJ2-3 . TRBV6-5 CASSYLGTSGVAQYF TGTGCCAGCAGTTACTTGGGGACTAGCGGGGTTGCGCAGTATTTT
. TRBJ1-2 once TRBV5-1 CASIVTPGTTYGYTF TGCGCCAGCATCGTAACTCCCGGGACAACCTATGGCTACACCTTC
. TRBJ2-1 . TRBV29-1 CSVESRYSEQFF TGCAGCGTTGAATCCAGATACAGTGAGCAGTTCTTC
TRBD1 TRBJ1-4 . TRBV30 CASGTGEFNEKLFF TGTGCCTCGGGGACAGGGGAGTTTAATGAAAAACTGTTTTTT
. TRBJ2-7 . TRBV5-1 CASRLTPAGLGSYEQYF TGCGCCAGCAGGTTGACACCTGCGGGATTAGGGTCCTACGAGCAGTACTTC
TRBD1 TRBJ2-7 . TRBV29-1 CSADHGQDSNEQYF TGCAGCGCCGATCATGGACAGGACTCGAACGAGCAGTACTTC
. TRBJ1-2 . TRBV6-4 CASSDSSTQGSLYGYTF TGTGCCAGCAGTGACTCTTCAACCCAGGGATCCCTCTATGGCTACACCTTC
. TRBJ2-7 medium-sized TRBV7-9 CASSLRTDKAYEQYF TGTGCCAGCAGCTTGAGGACAGATAAAGCCTACGAGCAGTACTTC
TRBD1 TRBJ1-1 . TRBV2 CASSTSRDRGIGFF TGTGCCAGCAGTACATCCCGGGACAGGGGGATTGGTTTCTTT
. TRBJ1-5 . TRBV6-1 CASSDRDNQPQHF TGTGCCAGCAGTGACAGGGACAATCAGCCCCAGCATTTT
TRBD1 TRBJ2-6 . TRBV7-3 CASSFGTGVSGANVLTF TGTGCCAGCAGCTTCGGGACAGGGGTATCTGGGGCCAACGTCCTGACTTTC
. TRBJ2-5 . TRBV29-1 CSVLGLRQETQYF TGCAGCGTTCTTGGGCTTCGACAAGAGACCCAGTACTTC
. TRBJ2-4 . TRBV5-1 CASSLGSRGRENIQYF TGCGCCAGCAGCTTGGGGTCCCGTGGCAGGGAAAACATTCAGTACTTC
. TRBJ2-7 . TRBV15 CATRQDQRWEQYF TGTGCCACCAGACAGGACCAAAGGTGGGAGCAGTACTTC
. TRBJ1-1 . TRBV10-3 CAIQTDSMNTEAFF TGTGCCATCCAGACAGATTCCATGAACACTGAAGCTTTCTTT
. TRBJ2-5 . TRBV5-1 CASSIHSGETQYF TGCGCCAGCAGCATCCATTCGGGGGAGACCCAGTACTTC
. TRBJ2-5 . TRBV5-8 CASSTQGGIQETQYF TGTGCCAGCAGCACACAGGGGGGGATCCAAGAGACCCAGTACTTC
TRBD1 TRBJ2-5 . TRBV6-5 CASNPQGDRSQYF TGTGCCAGCAATCCCCAGGGGGACAGGAGCCAGTACTTC
. TRBJ1-2 . TRBV30 CAWSADSGTYGYTF TGTGCCTGGAGCGCGGACAGTGGGACGTATGGCTACACCTTC
TRBD2 TRBJ2-2 . TRBV6-5 CATRGEGTGELFF TGTGCCACCCGGGGGGAAGGAACCGGGGAGCTGTTTTTT
. TRBJ1-1 once TRBV10-3 CAISDIGFRAPGAFF TGTGCCATCAGTGATATAGGGTTCCGGGCCCCGGGGGCTTTCTTT
. TRBJ2-2 . TRBV5-4 CASSLAGAATNTGELFF TGTGCCAGCAGCTTGGCAGGGGCAGCCACGAACACCGGGGAGCTGTTTTTT
. TRBJ1-1 . TRBV4-2 CASTSQPGGDTEAFF TGTGCCAGCACTTCACAACCGGGGGGGGACACTGAAGCTTTCTTT
. TRBJ1-2 . TRBV21-1 CASSKKKGRGTRSRQNYYGYTF TGTGCCAGCAGCAAAAAAAAGGGACGGGGGACTCGAAGTAGGCAGAATTACTATGGCTACACCTTC
TRBD2 TRBJ2-5 . TRBV7-2 CASRPGLAVQETQYF TGTGCCAGCAGACCGGGACTAGCGGTACAAGAGACCCAGTACTTC
TRBD1 TRBJ2-2 . TRBV28 CASSSGQGVGTGELFF TGTGCCAGCAGTTCGGGACAGGGGGTGGGGACCGGGGAGCTGTTTTTT
. TRBJ2-3 . TRBV7-6 CASSLAQGSTDTQYF TGTGCCAGCAGCTTAGCCCAGGGGAGCACAGATACGCAGTATTTT
TRBD1 TRBJ2-1 . TRBV6-4 CASSQSGGRGNEQFF TGTGCCAGCAGTCAATCAGGGGGCAGGGGCAATGAGCAGTTCTTC
TRBD1 TRBJ1-1 . TRBV6-5 CASTDGGQGPAEAFF TGTGCCAGCACCGACGGGGGACAGGGTCCGGCTGAAGCTTTCTTT
. TRBJ1-2 . TRBV27 CASSSAPIVNYGYTF TGTGCCAGCAGTTCCGCGCCTATAGTTAACTATGGCTACACCTTC
. TRBJ1-4 once TRBV21-1 CASSKWVCRGQEKLFF TGTGCCAGCAGCAAGTGGGTTTGTAGGGGACAGGAAAAACTGTTTTTT
. TRBJ2-3 once TRBV9 CASSVVDEGYSTDTQYF TGTGCCAGCAGCGTAGTGGATGAGGGATATAGCACAGATACGCAGTATTTT
. TRBJ1-6 . TRBV5-8 CASSLGQGRSNSPLHF TGTGCCAGCAGCTTGGGCCAGGGTAGGAGTAATTCACCCCTCCACTTT
. TRBJ2-6 . TRBV12-5 CASGLVRGSGANVLTF TGTGCTAGTGGTTTGGTACGGGGATCCGGGGCCAACGTCCTGACTTTC
TRBD1 TRBJ1-5 . TRBV6-6 CASSARDRYQPQHF TGTGCCAGCAGCGCCCGGGACAGGTATCAGCCCCAGCATTTT